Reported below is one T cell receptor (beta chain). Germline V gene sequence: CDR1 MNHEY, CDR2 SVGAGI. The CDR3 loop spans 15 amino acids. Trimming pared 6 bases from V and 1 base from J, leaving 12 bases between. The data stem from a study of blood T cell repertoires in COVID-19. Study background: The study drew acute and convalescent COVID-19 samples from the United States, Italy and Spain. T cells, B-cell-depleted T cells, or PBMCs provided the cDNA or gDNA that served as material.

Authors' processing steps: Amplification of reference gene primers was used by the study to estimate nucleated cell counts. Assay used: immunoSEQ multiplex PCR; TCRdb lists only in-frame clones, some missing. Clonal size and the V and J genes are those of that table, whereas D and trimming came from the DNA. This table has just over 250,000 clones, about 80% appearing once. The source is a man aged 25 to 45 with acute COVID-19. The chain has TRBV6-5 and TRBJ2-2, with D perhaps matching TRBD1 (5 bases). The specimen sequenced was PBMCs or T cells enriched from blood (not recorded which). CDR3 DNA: TGTGCCAGCAGCTCTTGGACACGGAACACCGGGGAGCTGTTTTTT. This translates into CASSSWTRNTGELFF.